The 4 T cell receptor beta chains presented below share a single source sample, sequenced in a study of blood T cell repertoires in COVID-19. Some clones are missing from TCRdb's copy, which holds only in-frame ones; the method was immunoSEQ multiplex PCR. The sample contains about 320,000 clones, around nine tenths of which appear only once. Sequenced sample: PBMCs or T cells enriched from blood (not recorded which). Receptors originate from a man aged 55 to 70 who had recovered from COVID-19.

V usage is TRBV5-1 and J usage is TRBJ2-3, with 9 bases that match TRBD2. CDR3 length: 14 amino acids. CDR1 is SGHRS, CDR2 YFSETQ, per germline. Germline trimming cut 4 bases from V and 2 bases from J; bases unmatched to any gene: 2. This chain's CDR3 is CASSRLAVTDTQYF. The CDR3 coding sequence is TGCGCCAGCAGCCGACTAGCGGTCACAGATACGCAGTATTTT.

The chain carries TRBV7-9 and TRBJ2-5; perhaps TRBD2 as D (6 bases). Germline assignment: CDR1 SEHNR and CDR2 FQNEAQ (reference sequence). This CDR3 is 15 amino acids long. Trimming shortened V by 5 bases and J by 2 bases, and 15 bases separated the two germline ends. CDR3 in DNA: TGTGCCAGCAGCCCCCGCCCCGGAGGGCAAGAGACCCAGTACTTC. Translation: CASSPRPGGQETQYF.

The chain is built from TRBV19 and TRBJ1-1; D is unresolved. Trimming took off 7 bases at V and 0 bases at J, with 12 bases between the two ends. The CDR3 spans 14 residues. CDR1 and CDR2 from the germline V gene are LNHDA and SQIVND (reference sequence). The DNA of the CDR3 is TGTGCCAGTAAGCCAGTTGACATGAACACTGAAGCTTTCTTT. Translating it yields CASKPVDMNTEAFF.

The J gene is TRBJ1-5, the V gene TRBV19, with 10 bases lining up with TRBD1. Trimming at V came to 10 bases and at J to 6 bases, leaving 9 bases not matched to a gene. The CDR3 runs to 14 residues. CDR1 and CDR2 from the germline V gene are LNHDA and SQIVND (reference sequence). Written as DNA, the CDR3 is TGTGCCACCCAGGACAGGGGGTTAAGTCAGCCCCAGCATTTT. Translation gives CATQDRGLSQPQHF.